This TCR beta chain was documented in a study of cytomegalovirus exposure and HLA in healthy donors. As for the study in general: There were approximately 85 million unique TCRs (from HLA-typed donors) in an early data release.

This clone was found once. The PCR used 60 Vbeta and 13 Jbeta primers. Profiled with immunoSEQ multiplex PCR; TCRdb holds only in-frame clones, not every one. Of 190,000 or so clones in the sample, about four fifths were seen once. The CDR3 contains 14 residues. Looked up from germline, CDR1 is SGHTA and CDR2 is FQGNSA. Trimming stripped 8 bases from V and 0 bases from J, with 11 bases between. V and J are TRBV7-2 and TRBJ1-5; D is possibly TRBD1 (5 bases). This receptor was obtained from a boy between 2 and 15 years old in good health and CMV-seronegative. Material: PBMCs. The CDR3 is CASSTGYSNQPQHF. In DNA form, the CDR3 reads TGTGCCAGCTCCACAGGTTATAGCAATCAGCCCCAGCATTTT.